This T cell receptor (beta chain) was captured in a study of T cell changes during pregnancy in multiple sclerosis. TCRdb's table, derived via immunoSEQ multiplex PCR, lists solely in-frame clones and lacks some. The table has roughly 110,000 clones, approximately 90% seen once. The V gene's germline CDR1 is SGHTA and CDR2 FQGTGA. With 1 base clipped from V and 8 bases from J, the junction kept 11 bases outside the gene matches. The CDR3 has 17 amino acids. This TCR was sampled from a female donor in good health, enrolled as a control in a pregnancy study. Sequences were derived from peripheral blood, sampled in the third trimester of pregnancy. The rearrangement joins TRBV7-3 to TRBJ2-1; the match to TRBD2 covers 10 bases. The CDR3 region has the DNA TGTGCCAGCAGCTTAATTCTGTCGGCTAGCGGGGGCCATGAGCAGTTCTTC. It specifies CASSLILSASGGHEQFF.